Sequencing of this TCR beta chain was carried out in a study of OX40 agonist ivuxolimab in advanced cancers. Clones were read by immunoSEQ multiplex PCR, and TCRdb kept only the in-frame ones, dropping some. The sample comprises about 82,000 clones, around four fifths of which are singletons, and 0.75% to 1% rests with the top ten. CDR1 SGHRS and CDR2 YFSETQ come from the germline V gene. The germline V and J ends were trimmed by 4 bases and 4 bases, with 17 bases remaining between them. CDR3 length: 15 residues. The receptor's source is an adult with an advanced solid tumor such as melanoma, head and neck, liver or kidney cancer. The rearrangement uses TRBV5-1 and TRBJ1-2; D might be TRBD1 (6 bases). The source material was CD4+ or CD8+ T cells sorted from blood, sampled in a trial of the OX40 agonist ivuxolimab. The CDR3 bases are TGCGCCAGCAGCCCGGCGACGAGACAGGCCTATGGCTACACCTTC. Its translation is CASSPATRQAYGYTF.